The entry that follows covers one T cell receptor beta chain sequence. The CDR3 has 12 amino acids. The V gene lost 3 bases and the J gene lost 5 bases, with 6 bases spanning the gap. Germline CDR1 and CDR2: SGHRS and YFSETQ. This record comes from a study of blood T cell repertoires in COVID-19. Study background: COVID-19 samples, acute and convalescent, were from the United States, Italy and Spain. T cells, B-cell-depleted T cells, or PBMCs supplied cDNA or gDNA.

The assay was immunoSEQ multiplex PCR, and TCRdb's table has in-frame clones only and misses some. The profile shows 92,000 or so clones, around 72% of them singletons. What was sequenced was peripheral blood. The chain employs TRBV5-1 and TRBJ2-1; D perhaps matches TRBD1 (6 bases). This clonotype was obtained from a woman of 80 years or more with acute or convalescent COVID-19. This CDR3 is CASSWDNNEQFF. The DNA for the CDR3 is TGCGCCAGCAGCTGGGACAACAATGAGCAGTTCTTC.